This TCR beta chain was captured by sequencing in a study of blood T cell repertoires in COVID-19 (dated by TCRdb to the early 2020s). About the investigation overall: Samples covering the acute and convalescent phases of COVID-19 were provided by collaborators in the United States, Italy and Spain. The material from the prospective study consisted of cDNA or gDNA derived from T cells, B-cell-depleted T cells, or PBMCs. Samples were obtained from the ongoing ImmuneRACE study (first 160 participants) and from some 1,300 subjects provided by 6 global collaborators. The repertoires were made available in a free public database intended to serve as a resource for research on the immune response to SARS-CoV-2. Deeply sampled blood TCRbeta repertoires from subjects exposed to, actively infected with, or recovered from COVID-19 were included in the dataset. A de-identified subject ID, COVID-19 status, age in years and sex were almost always included in the sample metadata. HLA class I and class II types, where available, came from metadata supplied by the sample provider rather than from assay-based typing. The full study reports these points: Clinical and demographic metadata were provided uncurated, with the amount varying by source and participant.

As for this clone: This receptor's antigen is unknown. No clone much larger than this one lies a single base away; base qualities are absent.

TCRbeta CDR3 regions were amplified from genomic DNA using the immunoSEQ Assay, a bias-controlled multiplex PCR. As for how the authors treated the data: Nucleated cell counts per sample were estimated from amplification of reference gene primers within the assay. To quantify the absolute abundance of each unique TCRbeta CDR3 rearrangement, sequence reads were collapsed and filtered. For each sample, productive Simpson clonality was calculated by taking the square root of Simpson's diversity index across productive rearrangements. TCRdb limited this immuneACCESS table to in-frame rearrangements with V and J called. A share of clones is missing; checked studies link under half to unresolved V genes, and the rest is unexplained. V, J and clone size reflect that table, while D and trimming were determined from the DNA. The sample yields under 150,000 clones; 88% were counted once. 1% to 1.5% of the sample rests with the top ten.

CDR1 KGHSH and CDR2 LQKENI are derived from the germline V gene. Its CDR3 holds 14 amino acids, cysteine through phenylalanine. The sequence is cut down to CDR3 DNA, 42 bases in frame from base 1. V drops 3 bases and J drops 0 bases, leaving 8 bases in between. Participants in the prospective study were aged roughly 18 to 100 years, lived in 20 to 30 United States geographic areas, and enrolled through a virtual design. In the prospective study, cohorts were assigned on the basis of participant-reported clinical history obtained from a screening survey and a study questionnaire. In the prospective study, mobile phlebotomists collected whole blood, serum and a nasopharyngeal or oropharyngeal swab from each participant. Additional blood draws and questionnaires over an approximately two-month period could optionally be provided by prospective study participants. Before DNA extraction, blood samples from the prospective study were shipped at room temperature or frozen.

Sequences were obtained from PBMCs or T cells enriched from blood (not recorded which). In this chain, TRBV18 is recombined with TRBJ1-1, with the D gene not confidently named. This TCR derives from a woman aged 25 to 45 with acute COVID-19. CDR3 sequence: CASSPVHLNTEAFF. The DNA sequence follows: TGTGCCAGCTCACCGGTACATTTGAACACTGAAGCTTTCTTT.